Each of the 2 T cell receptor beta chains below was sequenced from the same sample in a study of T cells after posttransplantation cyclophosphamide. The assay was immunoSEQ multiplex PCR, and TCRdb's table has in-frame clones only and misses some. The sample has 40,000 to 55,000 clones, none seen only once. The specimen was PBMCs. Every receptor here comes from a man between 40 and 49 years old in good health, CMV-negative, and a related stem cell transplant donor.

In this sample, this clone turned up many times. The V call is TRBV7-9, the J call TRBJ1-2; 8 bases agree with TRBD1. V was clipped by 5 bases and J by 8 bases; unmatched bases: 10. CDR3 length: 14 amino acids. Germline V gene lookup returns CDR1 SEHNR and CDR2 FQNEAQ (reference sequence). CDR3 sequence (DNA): TGTGCCAGCAGCGCGGACGGGACAGGAGGAGGCTACACCTTC. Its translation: CASSADGTGGGYTF. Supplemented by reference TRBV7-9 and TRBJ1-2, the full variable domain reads DTGVSQNPRHKITKRGQNVTFRCDPISEHNRLYWYRQTLGQGPEFLTYFQNEAQLEKSRLLSDRFSAERPKGSFSTLEIQRTEQGDSAMYLCASSADGTGGGYTFGSGTRLTVV.

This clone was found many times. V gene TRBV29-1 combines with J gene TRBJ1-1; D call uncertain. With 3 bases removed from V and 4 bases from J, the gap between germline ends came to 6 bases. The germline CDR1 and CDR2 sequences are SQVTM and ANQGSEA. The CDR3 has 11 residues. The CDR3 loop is CSVESGTEAFF. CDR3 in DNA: TGCAGCGTTGAGAGCGGCACTGAAGCTTTCTTT.